These T cell receptor beta chains were read from a single sample in a study of cytomegalovirus exposure and HLA in healthy donors. The repertoire was sequenced with immunoSEQ multiplex PCR; TCRdb's copy has only in-frame clones and lacks some. The table lists about 100,000 clones, around 80% of them singletons. Sequencing was performed on PBMCs. The source of these receptors is a male donor in good health and CMV-seropositive. The CDR3 runs from the conserved cysteine through the conserved F or W. Fields, in order: V gene, clone size, J gene, D gene, CDR3 protein, CDR3 DNA. A D gene is named only where the DNA matches it firmly. Clone size is shown for a subset of rows, as once, few, many or a class of expanded clone.

TRBV2,.,TRBJ1-1,.,CASSPPRVDRNTEAFF,TGTGCCAGCAGTCCCCCTAGGGTAGACAGAAACACTGAAGCTTTCTTT
TRBV28,once,TRBJ2-1,TRBD2,CASSGGIGGAAYNEQFF,TGTGCCAGCAGTGGGGGGATCGGGGGGGCCGCCTACAATGAGCAGTTCTTC
TRBV6-5,.,TRBJ1-1,TRBD1,CASRNQGGNTEAFF,TGTGCCAGCAGAAACCAGGGGGGGAACACTGAAGCTTTCTTT
TRBV7-2,.,TRBJ2-3,.,CASSLGADPDTQYF,TGTGCCAGCAGCTTAGGGGCAGACCCAGATACGCAGTATTTT
TRBV7-2,.,TRBJ1-1,.,CASSLGTGRGNTEAFF,TGTGCCAGCAGCTTAGGTACAGGGAGGGGAAACACTGAAGCTTTCTTT
TRBV6-1,few,TRBJ2-3,TRBD2,CASSEERGGTDTQYF,TGTGCCAGCAGTGAAGAGCGGGGGGGCACAGATACGCAGTATTTT
TRBV2,.,TRBJ2-4,.,CASSDRGLNIQYF,TGTGCCAGCAGTGATCGCGGATTAAACATTCAGTACTTC
TRBV15,.,TRBJ1-1,.,CATRDLWTEAFF,TGTGCCACCAGGGACTTATGGACTGAAGCTTTCTTT
TRBV5-1,.,TRBJ2-1,TRBD1,CASSLWDSDNEQFF,TGCGCCAGCAGCTTGTGGGACAGTGACAATGAGCAGTTCTTC
TRBV7-8,.,TRBJ2-7,TRBD1,CASSLEGGDSLDEQYF,TGTGCCAGCAGCTTAGAAGGTGGGGACAGTCTCGACGAGCAGTACTTC
TRBV4-1,.,TRBJ1-2,.,CASSQGQRSNYGYTF,TGCGCCAGCAGCCAAGGACAGCGAAGTAACTATGGCTACACCTTC
TRBV5-1,.,TRBJ2-5,TRBD1,CASSVGQVVETQYF,TGCGCCAGCAGCGTGGGACAGGTCGTGGAGACCCAGTACTTC
TRBV11-3,.,TRBJ2-5,TRBD1,CASSSRTGVSVSTQYF,TGTGCCAGCAGCTCCAGGACAGGGGTCTCGGTTTCGACCCAGTACTTC
TRBV6-1,.,TRBJ2-1,TRBD2,CASSPLSGSYNEQFF,TGTGCCAGCAGCCCCCTTAGCGGGTCCTACAATGAGCAGTTCTTC
TRBV6-1,.,TRBJ2-7,TRBD2,CASRYSGGAAEQYF,TGTGCCAGCAGATATAGCGGGGGGGCGGCCGAGCAGTACTTC
TRBV29-1,.,TRBJ2-3,.,CSVVRTDSSTDTQYF,TGCAGCGTTGTCCGGACAGATTCTAGCACAGATACGCAGTATTTT
TRBV5-1,.,TRBJ2-5,TRBD1,CASSWGTGSAETQYF,TGCGCCAGCAGCTGGGGGACAGGGTCGGCCGAGACCCAGTACTTC
TRBV6-1,.,TRBJ2-1,.,CASSEARQGYNEQFF,TGTGCCAGCAGTGAAGCGCGGCAGGGCTACAATGAGCAGTTCTTC
TRBV7-2,.,TRBJ2-5,TRBD1,CASSLVDRGFVETQYF,TGTGCCAGCAGCTTAGTTGACAGGGGATTTGTGGAGACCCAGTACTTC
TRBV15,.,TRBJ1-1,.,CATSREGVFAEAFF,TGTGCCACCAGCAGAGAAGGGGTTTTCGCTGAAGCTTTCTTT
TRBV5-1,.,TRBJ1-2,.,CASSLTGNSSGYTF,TGCGCCAGCAGCTTGACAGGGAACTCTAGCGGCTACACCTTC
TRBV5-1,once,TRBJ2-6,.,CASSPGETVPSGANVLTF,TGCGCCAGCAGCCCGGGGGAGACAGTTCCCTCTGGGGCCAACGTCCTGACTTTC
TRBV18,.,TRBJ2-3,TRBD1,CASSPSQGRSIDTQYF,TGTGCCAGCTCACCGTCACAGGGGCGATCTATAGATACGCAGTATTTT
TRBV5-8,.,TRBJ1-2,TRBD1,CASSPGQGRGYTF,TGTGCCAGCAGCCCGGGACAGGGTCGAGGCTACACCTTC
TRBV5-1,.,TRBJ1-1,TRBD1,CASSYSTTGIGEAFF,TGCGCCAGCAGCTACTCAACGACAGGGATAGGTGAAGCTTTCTTT
TRBV28,.,TRBJ1-4,.,CASRGGATNEKLFF,TGTGCCAGCCGGGGGGGTGCAACTAATGAAAAACTGTTTTTT
TRBV5-4,.,TRBJ2-1,.,CASSLGRSSYNEQFF,TGTGCCAGCAGCTTGGGGAGGAGCTCCTACAATGAGCAGTTCTTC
TRBV7-2,once,TRBJ1-1,.,CASSRIRGVGTEAFF,TGTGCCAGCAGCCGGATACGGGGGGTGGGCACTGAAGCTTTCTTT
TRBV12-2,.,TRBJ1-1,.,CASRPQVKNTEAFF,TGTGCAAGTCGCCCCCAGGTGAAGAACACTGAAGCTTTCTTT
TRBV7-2,.,TRBJ2-1,.,CASSLDGLGQRFF,TGTGCCAGCAGCTTAGACGGACTAGGACAGCGGTTCTTC
TRBV7-2,.,TRBJ2-7,TRBD1,CASSFTGTASYEQYF,TGTGCCAGCAGCTTTACCGGGACAGCTTCCTACGAGCAGTACTTC
TRBV11-3,once,TRBJ2-3,.,CASSFLRGDTQYF,TGTGCCAGCAGCTTCCTAAGAGGAGATACGCAGTATTTT
TRBV27,.,TRBJ1-2,TRBD1,CASSLSGQGYGYTF,TGTGCCAGCAGTTTATCGGGACAGGGTTATGGCTACACCTTC
TRBV6-4,.,TRBJ1-2,.,CAAKSGEVAGGYTF,TGTGCCGCCAAATCAGGTGAAGTGGCTGGAGGCTACACCTTC
TRBV6-5,.,TRBJ2-7,TRBD1,CASSLRQGGYEQYF,TGTGCCAGCAGTTTAAGACAGGGGGGTTACGAGCAGTACTTC